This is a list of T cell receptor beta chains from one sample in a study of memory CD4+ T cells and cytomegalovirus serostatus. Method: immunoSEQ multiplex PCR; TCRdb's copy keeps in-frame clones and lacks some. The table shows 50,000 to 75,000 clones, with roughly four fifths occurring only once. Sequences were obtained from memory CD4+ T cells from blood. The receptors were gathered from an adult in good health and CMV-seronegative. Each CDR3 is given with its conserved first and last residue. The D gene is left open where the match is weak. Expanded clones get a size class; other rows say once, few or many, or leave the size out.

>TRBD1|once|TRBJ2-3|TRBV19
CASSETGLDTQYF
TGTGCCAGTAGTGAGACAGGGCTAGATACGCAGTATTTT
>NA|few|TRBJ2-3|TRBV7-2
CASSLEGGTTDTQYF
TGTGCCAGCAGCTTAGAAGGCGGGACCACAGATACGCAGTATTTT
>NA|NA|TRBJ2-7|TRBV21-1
CASTPELAESSYEQYF
TGTGCCAGCACCCCCGAACTAGCGGAAAGCTCCTACGAGCAGTACTTC
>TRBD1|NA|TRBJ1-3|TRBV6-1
CASSATGGQATGNTIYF
TGTGCCAGCAGTGCGACAGGGGGCCAGGCAACTGGAAACACCATATATTTT
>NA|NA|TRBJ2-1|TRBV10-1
CASSEAGWTGGALFF
TGCGCCAGCAGTGAGGCAGGGTGGACTGGCGGGGCCCTGTTCTTC
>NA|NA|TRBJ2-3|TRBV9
CASSPLGSSDTQYF
TGTGCCAGCAGCCCCTTAGGGAGTAGCGATACGCAGTATTTT
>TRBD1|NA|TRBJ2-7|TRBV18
CASSSEGTGLDEQYF
TGTGCCAGCTCGAGTGAGGGGACAGGTCTCGACGAGCAGTACTTC
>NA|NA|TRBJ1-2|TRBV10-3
CAISESPGDYGYTF
TGTGCCATCAGTGAGTCACCAGGGGATTATGGCTACACCTTC
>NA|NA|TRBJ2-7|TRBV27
CASSSSGTETYEQYF
TGTGCCAGCAGTTCGTCCGGGACCGAGACCTACGAGCAGTACTTC
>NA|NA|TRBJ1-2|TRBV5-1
CASSLGTNPPNYGYTF
TGCGCCAGCAGCCTGGGAACTAACCCGCCTAACTATGGCTACACCTTC
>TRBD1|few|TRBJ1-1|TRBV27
CASSTKQGGGTEAFF
TGTGCCAGCAGTACCAAACAGGGGGGAGGCACTGAAGCTTTCTTT
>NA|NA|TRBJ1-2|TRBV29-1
CSVIIGGAFYGYTF
TGCAGCGTTATTATAGGGGGAGCTTTCTATGGCTACACCTTC
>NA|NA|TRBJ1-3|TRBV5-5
CASSLDRATSGNTIYF
TGTGCCAGCAGCTTGGACAGGGCAACCTCTGGAAACACCATATATTTT
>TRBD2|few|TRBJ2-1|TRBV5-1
CASSLALAGSGEQFF
TGCGCCAGCAGCTTGGCGCTAGCGGGATCGGGTGAGCAGTTCTTC
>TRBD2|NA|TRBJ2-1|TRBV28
CASSLWSGGGNEQFF
TGTGCCAGCAGTTTATGGTCGGGAGGGGGGAATGAGCAGTTCTTC
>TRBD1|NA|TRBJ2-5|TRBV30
CAWSSTGKETQYF
TGTGCCTGGAGTTCGACAGGGAAGGAGACCCAGTACTTC
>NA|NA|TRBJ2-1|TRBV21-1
CASSKGGGPPYNEQFF
TGTGCCAGCAGCAAAGGGGGGGGCCCCCCCTACAATGAGCAGTTCTTC
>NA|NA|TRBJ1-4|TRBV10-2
CASSVLDGEKLFF
TGCGCCAGCAGTGTGCTGGACGGGGAAAAACTGTTTTTT
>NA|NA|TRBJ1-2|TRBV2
CASSEDGGTLANYGYTF
TGTGCCAGCAGTGAAGACGGCGGGACACTTGCTAACTATGGCTACACCTTC
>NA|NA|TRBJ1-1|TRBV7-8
CASSLERVFATEAFF
TGTGCCAGCAGCTTAGAGAGGGTATTTGCCACTGAAGCTTTCTTT
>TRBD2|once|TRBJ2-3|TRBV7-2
CASSPRLAGVQQYF
TGTGCCAGCAGCCCCCGACTAGCGGGGGTACAACAGTATTTT
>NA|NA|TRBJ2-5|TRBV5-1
CASSSQRSPDGETQYF
TGCGCCAGCAGTAGCCAGCGGTCTCCGGATGGGGAGACCCAGTACTTC
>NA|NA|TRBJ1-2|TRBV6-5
CASSVGGRGYTF
TGTGCCAGCAGTGTCGGGGGAAGGGGCTACACCTTC
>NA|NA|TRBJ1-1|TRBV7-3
CASSLAANTEAFF
TGTGCCAGCAGCTTAGCAGCGAACACTGAAGCTTTCTTT
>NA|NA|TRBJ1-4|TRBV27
CASSLVGPQVNEKLFF
TGTGCCAGCAGTTTAGTCGGGCCACAGGTTAATGAAAAACTGTTTTTT
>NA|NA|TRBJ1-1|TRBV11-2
CASTSPFQRRGSTEAFF
TGTGCCAGCACCAGCCCCTTCCAGAGGCGCGGGTCCACTGAAGCTTTCTTT
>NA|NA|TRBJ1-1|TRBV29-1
CSVDTGPPRF
TGCAGCGTTGACACAGGGCCTCCGAGATTT
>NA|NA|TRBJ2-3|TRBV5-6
CASSFGGPSTDTQYF
TGTGCCAGCAGCTTTGGTGGCCCAAGCACAGATACGCAGTATTTT
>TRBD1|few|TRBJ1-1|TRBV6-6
CASRPGTGVTEAFF
TGTGCCAGCAGACCCGGGACAGGGGTAACTGAAGCTTTCTTT
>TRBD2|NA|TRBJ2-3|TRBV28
CAAGGELTDTQYF
TGTGCCGCCGGGGGGGAGTTAACAGATACGCAGTATTTT
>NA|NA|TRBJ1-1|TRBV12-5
CASGLTGYEGEAFF
TGTGCTAGTGGTTTGACAGGGTATGAGGGTGAAGCTTTCTTT
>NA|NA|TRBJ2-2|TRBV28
CASSPVAGNTGELFF
TGTGCCAGCAGCCCAGTGGCGGGGAACACCGGGGAGCTGTTTTTT
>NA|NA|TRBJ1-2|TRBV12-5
CASGPPPGQGYGYTF
TGTGCTAGTGGTCCACCCCCCGGGCAGGGCTATGGCTACACCTTC
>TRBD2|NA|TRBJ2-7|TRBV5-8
CASSRSGITYEQYF
TGTGCCAGCAGCCGTAGCGGGATCACCTACGAGCAGTACTTC
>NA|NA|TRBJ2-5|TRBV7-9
CASSSTEQETQYF
TGTGCCAGCAGCTCCACAGAGCAAGAGACCCAGTACTTC
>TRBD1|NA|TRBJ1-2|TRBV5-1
CASALLEDRGNYGYTF
TGCGCCAGCGCCCTTCTGGAAGACAGGGGAAACTATGGCTACACCTTC
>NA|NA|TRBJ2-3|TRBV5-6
CASSLSPTDTQYF
TGTGCCAGCAGCTTAAGCCCCACAGATACGCAGTATTTT
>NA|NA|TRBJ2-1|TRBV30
CAWRPGSPASGEQFF
TGTGCCTGGAGACCCGGGAGCCCGGCCTCAGGTGAGCAGTTCTTC
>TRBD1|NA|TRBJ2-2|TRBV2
CASREDRTNTGELFF
TGTGCCAGCAGGGAGGACAGGACGAACACCGGGGAGCTGTTTTTT
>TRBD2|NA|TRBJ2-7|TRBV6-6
CASSGLSGRANEQYF
TGTGCCAGCAGTGGCCTTAGCGGGAGGGCCAACGAGCAGTACTTC
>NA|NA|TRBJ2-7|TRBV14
CASSPRASGSYEQYF
TGTGCCAGCAGCCCCAGGGCCTCAGGCTCCTACGAGCAGTACTTC
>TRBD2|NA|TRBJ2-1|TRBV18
CASSPGTSGRFYNEQFF
TGTGCCAGCTCGCCCGGGACTAGCGGGAGGTTCTACAATGAGCAGTTCTTC
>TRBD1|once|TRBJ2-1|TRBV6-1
CASKRWAGGIDEQFF
TGTGCCAGCAAAAGGTGGGCAGGGGGCATCGATGAGCAGTTCTTC
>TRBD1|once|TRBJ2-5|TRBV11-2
CASTLDRGETQYF
TGTGCCAGCACCTTAGACAGGGGAGAGACCCAGTACTTC
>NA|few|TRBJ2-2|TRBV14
CASSHRTAGELFF
TGTGCCAGCAGCCATAGGACAGCCGGGGAGCTGTTTTTT
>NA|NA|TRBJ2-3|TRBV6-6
CASSYSEKSDTQYF
TGTGCCAGCAGTTATAGCGAGAAATCAGATACGCAGTATTTT
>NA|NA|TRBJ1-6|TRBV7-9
CASSLVVDSPLHF
TGTGCCAGCAGCTTAGTGGTGGATTCACCCCTCCACTTT
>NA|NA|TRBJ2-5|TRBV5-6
CASSLGGIETQYF
TGTGCCAGCAGCTTGGGTGGGATCGAGACCCAGTACTTC
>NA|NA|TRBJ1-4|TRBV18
CASSPTGYRNEKLFF
TGTGCCAGCTCACCAACAGGATACCGTAATGAAAAACTGTTTTTT
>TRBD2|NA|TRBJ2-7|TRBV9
CASSVGAGGSGHEQYF
TGTGCCAGCAGCGTAGGGGCCGGGGGGAGCGGCCACGAGCAGTACTTC
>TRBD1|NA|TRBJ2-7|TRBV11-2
CASSPLRRDRGYEQYF
TGTGCCAGCAGCCCTCTCCGCCGGGACAGGGGCTACGAGCAGTACTTC
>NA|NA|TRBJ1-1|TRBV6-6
CASSYRQVVTEAFF
TGTGCCAGCAGTTATAGACAGGTGGTGACTGAAGCTTTCTTT
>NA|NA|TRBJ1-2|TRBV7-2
CASSLPGVGGGYTF
TGTGCCAGCAGCCTACCCGGAGTAGGAGGCGGCTACACCTTC
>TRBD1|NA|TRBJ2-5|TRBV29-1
CSGGTVQETQYF
TGCAGCGGAGGGACAGTACAAGAGACCCAGTACTTC
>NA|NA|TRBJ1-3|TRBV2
CASTIGRDTFSGNTIYF
TGTGCCAGCACTATTGGGCGGGACACCTTCTCTGGAAACACCATATATTTT
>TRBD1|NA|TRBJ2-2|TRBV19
CASSIDTRGMNTGELFF
TGTGCCAGTAGTATAGATACCAGGGGGATGAACACCGGGGAGCTGTTTTTT
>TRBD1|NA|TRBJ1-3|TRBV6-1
CASSEGGQRNTIYF
TGTGCCAGCAGTGAAGGGGGACAGCGAAACACCATATATTTT